The 9 T cell receptor beta chains in this list originate from one sample, sequenced in a study of cytomegalovirus exposure and HLA in healthy donors. The PCR ran on 60 Vbeta and 13 Jbeta primers. Some clones are missing from TCRdb's copy, which holds only in-frame ones; the method was immunoSEQ multiplex PCR. In total, the table holds roughly 90,000 clones. Sequencing was performed on PBMCs. All receptors derive from a man in his forties or fifties in good health and CMV-seropositive.

The chain employs TRBV9 and TRBJ1-5, with D possibly TRBD1 on 5 matching bases. This CDR3 has 15 residues. Deletions cut 6 bases from V and 0 bases from J, with 13 bases between. Germline V gives CDR1 SGDLS, CDR2 YYNGEE. The DNA for the CDR3 is TGTGCCAGCACCCGTAGTGGGGCTAGCAATCAGCCCCAGCATTTT. Translated, it gives CASTRSGASNQPQHF.

The chain carries TRBV2 and TRBJ2-5; TRBD2 might be the D (5 bases). The CDR3 is 18 amino acids. Trimming took off 2 bases at V and 1 base at J, with 20 bases between the two ends. Germline V lookup: CDR1 SNHLY, CDR2 FYNNEI. The CDR3 here is CASSETGRRSSLQETQYF. In nucleotides, the CDR3 is TGTGCCAGCAGTGAAACGGGCCGTCGTTCTAGCCTCCAAGAGACCCAGTACTTC.

This chain joins TRBV18 and TRBJ1-4, with TRBD1 matching over 7 bases. V lost 6 bases to trimming and J lost 4 bases; unmatched junction nucleotides: 2. This CDR3 comprises 13 residues. Germline V gene sequence: CDR1 KGHSH, CDR2 LQKENI. CDR3 nucleotide sequence: TGTGCCAGCTCCCGGGACAGTAATGAAAAACTGTTTTTT. It encodes CASSRDSNEKLFF.

The chain has TRBV29-1 and TRBJ1-3; D ambiguous. The CDR3 sequence is 14 residues long. Germline CDR1 is SQVTM and CDR2 is ANQGSEA. Trimming cost V 7 bases and J 0 bases, with 13 bases left between them. The CDR3 region has the DNA TGCAGCGCTTTTACCCTGAGCTCTGGAAACACCATATATTTT. It yields the protein CSAFTLSSGNTIYF.

The rearrangement joins TRBV27 to TRBJ1-1; D is unclear. The germline CDR1 and CDR2 sequences are MNHEY and SMNVEV (reference sequence). The CDR3 contains 13 residues. The V end lost 2 bases, the J end lost 2 bases, and 6 bases lay between the germline ends. CDR3 DNA sequence: TGTGCCAGCAGTTTAACTCTTAACACTGAAGCTTTCTTT. It yields the protein CASSLTLNTEAFF.

This chain joins TRBV27 and TRBJ2-7, with 12 positions matching TRBD1. The CDR3 runs to 15 residues. Unmatched junction bases numbered 8, after V lost 4 bases and J lost 7 bases. Germline V gives CDR1 MNHEY, CDR2 SMNVEV (reference sequence). In DNA form, the CDR3 reads TGTGCCAGCAGTTCCCCGGGACAGGGGGCGGGAGAGCAGTACTTC. It yields the protein CASSSPGQGAGEQYF.

The chain has TRBV28 and TRBJ2-3; 7 positions match TRBD2. This CDR3 is 15 amino acids long. V dropped 7 bases and J dropped 7; count of bases not matched to a gene: 14. CDR1 is MDHEN and CDR2 is SYDVKM in the germline V gene. DNA of the CDR3: TGTGCCAGCAACCCACTAGCGCCAGGGAGGAATACGCAGTATTTT. It is translated as CASNPLAPGRNTQYF.

The chain combines TRBV11-3 with TRBJ2-3; 9 bases map to TRBD1. The CDR3 is 12 amino acids. Per the germline V gene, CDR1 is SGHNT and CDR2 is YENEEA. The junction had 4 bases not matched to a gene; V was cut back by 5 bases and J by 10 bases. CDR3: CASSNRDRAQYF. CDR3 bases: TGTGCCAGCAGCAACCGGGACAGGGCGCAGTATTTT. Based on the CDR3 plus reference TRBV11-3 and TRBJ2-3, the full variable domain is EAGVVQSPRYKIIEKKQPVAFWCNPISGHNTLYWYLQNLGQGPELLIRYENEEAVDDSQLPKDRFSAERLKGVDSTLKIQPAELGDSAVYLCASSNRDRAQYFGPGTRLTVL.

This chain connects TRBV18 to TRBJ2-3, with 7 bases identical to TRBD1. This CDR3 region has 14 residues. Germline-derived CDR1 and CDR2 are KGHSH and LQKENI. The trim removed 3 bases at V and 2 bases at J, leaving 2 bases unmatched. The DNA for the CDR3 is TGTGCCAGCTCACCGGGACAGTCCACAGATACGCAGTATTTT. Translating it yields CASSPGQSTDTQYF.